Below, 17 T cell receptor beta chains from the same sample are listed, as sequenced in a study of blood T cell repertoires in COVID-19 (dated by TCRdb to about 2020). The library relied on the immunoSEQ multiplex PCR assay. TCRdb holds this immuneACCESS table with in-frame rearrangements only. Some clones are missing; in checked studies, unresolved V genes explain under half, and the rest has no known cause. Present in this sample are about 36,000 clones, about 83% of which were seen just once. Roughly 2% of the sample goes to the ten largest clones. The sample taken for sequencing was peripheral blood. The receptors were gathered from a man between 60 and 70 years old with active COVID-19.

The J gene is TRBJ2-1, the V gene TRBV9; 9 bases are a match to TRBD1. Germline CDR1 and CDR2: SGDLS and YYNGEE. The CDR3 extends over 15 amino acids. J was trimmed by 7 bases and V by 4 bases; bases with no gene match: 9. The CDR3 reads CASSPGTGIWNEQFF. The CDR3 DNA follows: TGTGCCAGCAGCCCCGGGACAGGGATCTGGAATGAGCAGTTCTTC.

Here the CDR3 DNA reads TGTGCCAGCAGCCAGGGAGGTCAGAACACTGAAGCTTTCTTT. It codes for CASSQGGQNTEAFF. The chain recombines TRBV9 with TRBJ1-1, with a weak D call TRBD1 (5 bases). The V and J ends lost 4 bases and 1 base respectively, with 11 bases between them. CDR3 length equals 14 residues. The germline V gene encodes CDR1 SGDLS and CDR2 YYNGEE.

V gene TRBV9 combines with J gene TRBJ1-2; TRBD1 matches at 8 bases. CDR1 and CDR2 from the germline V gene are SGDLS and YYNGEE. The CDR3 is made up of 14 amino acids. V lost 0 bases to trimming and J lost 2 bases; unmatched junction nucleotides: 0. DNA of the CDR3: TGTGCCAGCAGCGTAGGACAGGGGAACTATGGCTACACCTTC. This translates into CASSVGQGNYGYTF.

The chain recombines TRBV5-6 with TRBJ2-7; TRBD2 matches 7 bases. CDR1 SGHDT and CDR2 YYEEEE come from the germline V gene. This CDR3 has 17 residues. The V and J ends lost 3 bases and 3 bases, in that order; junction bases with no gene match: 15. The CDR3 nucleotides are TGTGCCAGCAGCTACCAACTTCGGGGAGGGGCGGGCTACGAGCAGTACTTC. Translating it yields CASSYQLRGGAGYEQYF.

CDR3 sequence: CAGDETGGSTDTQYF. For the CDR3, the DNA is TGTGCCGGAGACGAGACAGGGGGCTCGACAGATACGCAGTATTTT. V and J are TRBV30 and TRBJ2-3; 10 bases line up with TRBD1. CDR3 size: 15 residues. Looked up from germline, CDR1 is GTSNPN and CDR2 is SVGIG (reference sequence). After removal of 8 bases from V and 3 bases from J, the junction contained 11 bases not matched to a gene.

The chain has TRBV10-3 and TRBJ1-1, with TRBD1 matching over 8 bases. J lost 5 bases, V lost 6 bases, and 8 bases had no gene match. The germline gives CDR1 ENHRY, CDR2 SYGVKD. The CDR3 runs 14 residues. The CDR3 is CAIRPTGESTEAFF. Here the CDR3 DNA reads TGTGCCATCAGGCCGACAGGGGAGAGTACTGAAGCTTTCTTT.

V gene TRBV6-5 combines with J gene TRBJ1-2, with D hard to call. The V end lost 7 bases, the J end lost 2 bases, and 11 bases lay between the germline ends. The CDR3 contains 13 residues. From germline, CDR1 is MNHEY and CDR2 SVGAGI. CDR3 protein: CASTRSGNYGYTF. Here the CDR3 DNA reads TGTGCCAGCACAAGAAGCGGGAACTATGGCTACACCTTC.

The CDR3: CASSLGRTVYGYTF. DNA for the CDR3: TGTGCCAGCAGCTTAGGCCGGACAGTCTATGGCTACACCTTC. The chain couples TRBV7-9 to TRBJ1-2; D perhaps matches TRBD1 (6 bases). Looked up from germline, CDR1 is SEHNR and CDR2 is FQNEAQ (reference sequence). V dropped 1 base and J dropped 4 bases, with 10 bases sitting between them. CDR3 length equals 14 residues.

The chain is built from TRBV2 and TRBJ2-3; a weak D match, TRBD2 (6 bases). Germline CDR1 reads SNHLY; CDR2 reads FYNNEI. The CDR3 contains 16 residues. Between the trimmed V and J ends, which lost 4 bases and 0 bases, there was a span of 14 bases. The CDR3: CASSGLGRTSTDTQYF. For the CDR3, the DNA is TGTGCCAGCAGTGGTCTAGGGAGGACTAGCACAGATACGCAGTATTTT. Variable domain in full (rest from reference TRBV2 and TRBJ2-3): EPEVTQTPSHQVTQMGQEVILRCVPISNHLYFYWYRQILGQKVEFLVSFYNNEISEKSEIFDDQFSVERPDGSNFTLKIRSTKLEDSAMYFCASSGLGRTSTDTQYFGPGTRLTVL.

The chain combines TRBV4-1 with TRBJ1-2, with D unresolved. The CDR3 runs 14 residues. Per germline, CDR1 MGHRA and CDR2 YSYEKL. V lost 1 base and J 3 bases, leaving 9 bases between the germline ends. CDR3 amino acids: CASSQVTAYYGYTF. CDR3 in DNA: TGCGCCAGCAGCCAAGTTACCGCGTACTATGGCTACACCTTC.

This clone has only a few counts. The CDR3 loop reads CASSSRDRAAGELFF. DNA for the CDR3: TGTGCCAGCAGCTCCCGGGACAGGGCAGCCGGGGAGCTGTTTTTT. The rearrangement links TRBV5-6 to TRBJ2-2; 9 bases are shared with TRBD1. V shed 3 bases, J shed 6 bases, and the junction held 6 bases outside the gene matches. The CDR3 extends over 15 amino acids. Germline assignment: CDR1 SGHDT and CDR2 YYEEEE.

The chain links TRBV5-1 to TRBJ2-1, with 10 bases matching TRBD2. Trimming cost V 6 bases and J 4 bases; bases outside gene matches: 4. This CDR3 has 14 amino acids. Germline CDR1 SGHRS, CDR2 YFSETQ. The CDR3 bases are TGCGCCAGCACAGCGGGAGGGGAGTACAATGAGCAGTTCTTC. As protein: CASTAGGEYNEQFF.

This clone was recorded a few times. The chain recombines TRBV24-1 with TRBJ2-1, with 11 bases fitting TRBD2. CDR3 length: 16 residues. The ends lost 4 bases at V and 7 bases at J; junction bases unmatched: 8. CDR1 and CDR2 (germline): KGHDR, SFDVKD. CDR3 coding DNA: TGTGCCACCAGTGACCCTACTAGCGGGAGAGGGAATGAGCAGTTCTTC. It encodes CATSDPTSGRGNEQFF.

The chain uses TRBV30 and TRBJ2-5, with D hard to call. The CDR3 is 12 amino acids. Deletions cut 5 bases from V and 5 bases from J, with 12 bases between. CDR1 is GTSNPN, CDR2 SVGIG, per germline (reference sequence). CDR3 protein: CAWWVPGETQYF. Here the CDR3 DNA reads TGTGCCTGGTGGGTTCCCGGGGAGACCCAGTACTTC.

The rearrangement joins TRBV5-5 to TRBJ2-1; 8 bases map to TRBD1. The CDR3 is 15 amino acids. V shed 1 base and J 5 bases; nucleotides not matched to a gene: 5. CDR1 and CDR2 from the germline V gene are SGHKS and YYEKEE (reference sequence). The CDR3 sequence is CASSLWATGDNEQFF. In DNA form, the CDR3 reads TGTGCCAGCAGCTTGTGGGCGACAGGGGACAATGAGCAGTTCTTC.

This chain's CDR3 is CASSPSDRSYEQYF. The CDR3, as DNA: TGTGCCAGCAGCCCTAGCGACCGCTCCTACGAGCAGTACTTC. The V call is TRBV3-1 (or the pseudogene TRBV3-2), the J call TRBJ2-7; tentatively, D is TRBD2 (6 bases). Germline V CDR1 and CDR2: LGHDT, YNNKEL (reference sequence). V lost 4 bases and J lost 0, with 10 bases in between. The CDR3 consists of 14 residues.

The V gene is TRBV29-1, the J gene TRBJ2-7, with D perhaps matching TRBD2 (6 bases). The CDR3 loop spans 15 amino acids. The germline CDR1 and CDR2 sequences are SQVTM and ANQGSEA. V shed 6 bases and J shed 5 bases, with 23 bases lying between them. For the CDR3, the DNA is TGCAGCGTCCGCCCTCACTTGGGGGGAAAGGACGAGCAGTACTTC. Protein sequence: CSVRPHLGGKDEQYF.